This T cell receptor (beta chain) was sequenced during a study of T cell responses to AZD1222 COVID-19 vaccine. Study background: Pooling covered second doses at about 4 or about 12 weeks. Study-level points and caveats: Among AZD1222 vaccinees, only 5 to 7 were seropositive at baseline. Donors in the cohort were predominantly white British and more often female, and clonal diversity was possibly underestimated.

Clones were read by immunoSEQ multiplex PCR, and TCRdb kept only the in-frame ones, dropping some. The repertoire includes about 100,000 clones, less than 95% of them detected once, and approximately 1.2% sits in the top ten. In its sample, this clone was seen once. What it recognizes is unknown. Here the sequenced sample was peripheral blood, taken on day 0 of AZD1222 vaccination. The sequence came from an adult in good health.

Here the CDR3 DNA reads TGTGCCAGCAGCGCAGCCGGGACAAGAGAGACCCAGTACTTC. It codes for CASSAAGTRETQYF. This chain links TRBV5-6 with TRBJ2-5; tentatively, D is TRBD1 (6 bases). CDR1 is SGHDT and CDR2 is YYEEEE in the germline V gene. This CDR3 has 14 amino acids. V was clipped by 4 bases and J by 4 bases, with 14 bases between them.